The source of this TCR beta chain is a study of cytomegalovirus exposure and HLA in healthy donors. Note on this clone: What it binds is not known.

Primers for the PCR totalled 60 Vbeta and 13 Jbeta. Only in-frame clones appear in the TCRdb table, and some are missing; sequencing was by immunoSEQ multiplex PCR. The table shows around 120,000 clones, with roughly 70% occurring only once. This CDR3 has 18 residues. The J segment lost 2 bases and the V segment lost 0 bases, leaving 13 bases of the junction unmatched. CDR1 is SGHRS and CDR2 is YFSETQ in the germline V gene. Study results and caveats: The later analysis indicated that the majority of CMV-associated TCR beta chains appeared HLA-restricted. The investigators catalogued 150 to 200 TCR beta chains as cytomegalovirus-associated. The authors reported that TCR beta sequences could predict HLA-A and HLA-B alleles. These predictions were accurate for most subjects in the first cohort. Later analysis demonstrated an association between a missense DCLRE1C variant and TCR beta V- and J-gene trimming.

Source material: PBMCs. This rearrangement joins TRBV5-1 to TRBJ1-1, with 7 bases that match TRBD1. The clonotype originates from a man in his forties or fifties in good health and CMV-seropositive. CDR3 region: CASSLGQGVGLQNTEAFF. The CDR3 DNA sequence: TGCGCCAGCAGCTTGGGACAGGGAGTAGGTTTACAAAACACTGAAGCTTTCTTT.